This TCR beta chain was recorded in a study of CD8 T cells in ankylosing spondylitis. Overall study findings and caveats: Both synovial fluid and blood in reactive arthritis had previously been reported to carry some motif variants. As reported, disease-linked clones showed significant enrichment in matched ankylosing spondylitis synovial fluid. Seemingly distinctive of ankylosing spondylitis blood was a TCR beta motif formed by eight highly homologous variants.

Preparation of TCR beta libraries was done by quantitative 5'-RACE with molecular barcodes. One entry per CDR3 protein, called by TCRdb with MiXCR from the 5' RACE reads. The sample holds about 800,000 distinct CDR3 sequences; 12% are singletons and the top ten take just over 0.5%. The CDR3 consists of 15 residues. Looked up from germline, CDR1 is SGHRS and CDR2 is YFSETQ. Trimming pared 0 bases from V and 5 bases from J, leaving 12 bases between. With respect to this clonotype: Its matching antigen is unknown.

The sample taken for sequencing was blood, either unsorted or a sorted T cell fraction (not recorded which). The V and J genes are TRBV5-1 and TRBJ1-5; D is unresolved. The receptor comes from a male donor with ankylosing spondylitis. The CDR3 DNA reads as TGCGCCAGCAGCTTGGATGTACGGAAAGATCAGCCCCAGCATTTT. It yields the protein CASSLDVRKDQPQHF.